One and the same sample provided the 17 T cell receptor beta chains below, sequenced in a study of control samples from healthy donors and cancer patients. The method was immunoSEQ multiplex PCR; TCRdb's version includes in-frame clones alone and lacks a portion of them. The sample includes 100,000 to 150,000 clones, 92% of them seen just once. Sequencing was done on a sample of blood. These receptors were collected from a woman aged 45-60 years in good health.

This clone has only a few counts. Written as DNA, the CDR3 is TGTGCCAGCAACGGAGGGCAGGGCGGGCAGCCCCAGCATTTT. Translation: CASNGGQGGQPQHF. The chain has TRBV2 and TRBJ1-5, with D perhaps TRBD1 (5 bases). Per germline, CDR1 SNHLY and CDR2 FYNNEI. Trimming removed 7 bases at V and 7 bases at J, with 17 bases between. The CDR3 loop spans 14 amino acids.

The V gene is TRBV6-5, the J gene TRBJ1-4, with D unresolved. CDR3 length: 15 amino acids. Germline V CDR1 and CDR2: MNHEY, SVGAGI. V lost 0 bases and J lost 5, with 10 bases in between. The CDR3 sequence: CASSYSSGVNEKLFF. In DNA form, the CDR3 reads TGTGCCAGCAGTTACTCGTCTGGGGTCAATGAAAAACTGTTTTTT.

The rearrangement links TRBV19 to TRBJ2-3; possibly TRBD2 for D (5 bases). The germline gives CDR1 LNHDA, CDR2 SQIVND (reference sequence). With 5 bases removed from V and 6 bases from J, the gap between germline ends came to 15 bases. This CDR3 has 14 amino acids. The CDR3 nucleotides are TGTGCCAGTAGTCCGGGAATCCTCACCGATACGCAGTATTTT. It encodes CASSPGILTDTQYF.

The chain is built from TRBV28 and TRBJ1-1, with TRBD1 as a possible D gene (5 bases). With 3 bases removed from V and 4 bases from J, the gap between germline ends came to 12 bases. The CDR3 is made up of 14 amino acids. From germline, CDR1 is MDHEN and CDR2 SYDVKM. The CDR3 here is CASSFTGTITEAFF. Written as DNA, the CDR3 is TGTGCCAGCAGTTTTACAGGCACGATCACTGAAGCTTTCTTT. Full variable domain (missing parts from reference TRBV28 and TRBJ1-1): DVKVTQSSRYLVKRTGEKVFLECVQDMDHENMFWYRQDPGLGLRLIYFSYDVKMKEKGDIPEGYSVSREKKERFSLILESASTNQTSMYLCASSFTGTITEAFFGQGTRLTVV.

The chain carries TRBV18 and TRBJ2-1; unclear D gene. Trimming removed 0 bases at V and 4 bases at J, with 10 bases between. Germline CDR1 reads KGHSH; CDR2 reads LQKENI. The CDR3 sequence is 15 residues long. DNA for the CDR3: TGTGCCAGCTCACCACCTGGAAGGTCGTACAATGAGCAGTTCTTC. It yields the protein CASSPPGRSYNEQFF.

This chain connects TRBV28 to TRBJ1-1; D gene uncertain. The CDR3 totals 13 residues. Germline V gene data show CDR1 as MDHEN and CDR2 as SYDVKM. The V and J ends lost 0 bases and 7 bases respectively, with 9 bases between them. The CDR3 DNA sequence: TGTGCCAGCAGTTTATGGACGGGCAATGAAGCTTTCTTT. As protein: CASSLWTGNEAFF.

V gene TRBV7-8 combines with J gene TRBJ2-7; 10 bases map to TRBD2. V lost 1 base and J lost 6; bases outside the gene matches: 6. Germline assignment: CDR1 SGHVS and CDR2 FQNEAQ. The CDR3 spans 15 residues. CDR3 amino acids: CASSLDSGRLREQYF. The CDR3 bases are TGTGCCAGCAGCTTAGATAGCGGGAGGCTGCGCGAGCAGTACTTC.

The chain is built from TRBV5-1 and TRBJ2-5; TRBD1 or TRBD2 may be the D gene (5 bases each). CDR3 length equals 13 residues. The germline V gene has CDR1 SGHRS and CDR2 YFSETQ. Trimming shortened V by 0 bases and J by 5 bases, and 8 bases separated the two germline ends. CDR3 region: CASSLGGKETQYF. In nucleotides, the CDR3 is TGCGCCAGCAGCTTGGGGGGGAAGGAGACCCAGTACTTC.

As for this clone: This CDR3 is also generated by other DNA sequences in the sample. This chain connects TRBV18 to TRBJ2-7; 11 nucleotides agree with TRBD1. Looked up from germline, CDR1 is KGHSH and CDR2 is LQKENI. The CDR3 has 16 residues. Germline trimming cut 3 bases from V and 5 bases from J; bases unmatched to any gene: 9. CDR3 sequence (DNA): TGTGCCAGCTCACCTTTTTTGGGACAGGGGGGTCACGAGCAGTACTTC. Protein sequence: CASSPFLGQGGHEQYF.

This clone was recorded a few times. The chain uses TRBV5-8 and TRBJ2-2; D not resolved. With 1 base removed from V and 4 bases from J, the gap between germline ends came to 11 bases. The CDR3 is 15 amino acids. CDR1 is SGHTS and CDR2 is YDEGEE in the germline V gene. Here the CDR3 DNA reads TGTGCCAGCAGCTTGACTGGAAGAGTCACCGGGGAGCTGTTTTTT. Residues: CASSLTGRVTGELFF.

The chain recombines TRBV6-5 with TRBJ2-1; TRBD2 matches 12 bases. V lost 5 bases and J lost 7; bases outside the gene matches: 6. The germline CDR1 and CDR2 sequences are MNHEY and SVGAGI. The CDR3 is 15 residues long. The chain's CDR3 is CASSPSSGRVNEQFF. The CDR3 bases are TGTGCCAGCAGTCCCTCTAGCGGGAGGGTGAATGAGCAGTTCTTC.

V gene TRBV5-4 combines with J gene TRBJ2-7, with D perhaps being TRBD1 or TRBD2 (7 bases each). V gave up 0 bases and J gave up 6 bases, with 16 bases separating them. Germline V lookup: CDR1 SGHNT, CDR2 YYREEE (reference sequence). This CDR3 has 15 amino acids. The CDR3 here is CASSLADREGSEQYF. CDR3 sequence (DNA): TGTGCCAGCAGCTTGGCTGACAGGGAGGGGTCCGAGCAGTACTTC. The full variable domain, rest sourced from reference TRBV5-4 and TRBJ2-7, is ETGVTQSPTHLIKTRGQQVTLRCSSQSGHNTVSWYQQALGQGPQFIFQYYREEENGRGNFPPRFSGLQFPNYSSELNVNALELDDSALYLCASSLADREGSEQYFGPGTRLTVT.

The rearrangement links TRBV3-1 (or the pseudogene TRBV3-2) to TRBJ1-4, with D possibly matching TRBD1 (6 bases). Trimming pared 3 bases from V and 3 bases from J, leaving 11 bases between. Germline V gene sequence: CDR1 LGHDT, CDR2 YNNKEL (reference sequence). CDR3 length equals 15 residues. The CDR3 loop reads CASSQIDRSNEKLFF. CDR3 nucleotide sequence: TGTGCCAGCAGCCAGATAGACAGGTCTAATGAAAAACTGTTTTTT.

This chain connects TRBV27 to TRBJ1-2; possible D gene TRBD1, 5 bases. This CDR3 is built from 14 residues. Germline assignment: CDR1 MNHEY and CDR2 SMNVEV (reference sequence). The V end lost 1 base, the J end lost 8 bases, and 14 bases lay between the germline ends. The CDR3 sequence: CASSLLPGVEGYTF. The DNA for the CDR3 is TGTGCCAGCAGTTTATTGCCGGGGGTTGAAGGCTACACCTTC.

This clone was found once. The chain is built from TRBV2 and TRBJ2-1, with a tentative D call TRBD2 (6 bases). V was pared by 0 bases and J by 10 bases, with 10 bases between. Germline CDR1 SNHLY, CDR2 FYNNEI. The CDR3 has 13 residues. CDR3 in DNA: TGTGCCAGCAGTGAAGCACGGGCGGGAGAGCAGTTCTTC. Amino acid sequence: CASSEARAGEQFF.

The DNA of the CDR3 is TGTGCCAGCTCCGAGGGGTGGACTAACACTGAAGCTTTCTTT. Encoded protein: CASSEGWTNTEAFF. This chain connects TRBV18 to TRBJ1-1, with D possibly matching TRBD1 (5 bases). The CDR3 runs to 14 residues. Germline-derived CDR1 and CDR2 are KGHSH and LQKENI. Deletions cut 6 bases from V and 2 bases from J, with 13 bases between. Full variable domain (missing parts from reference TRBV18 and TRBJ1-1): NAGVMQNPRHLVRRRGQEARLRCSPMKGHSHVYWYRQLPEEGLKFMVYLQKENIIDESGMPKERFSAEFPKEGPSILRIQQVVRGDSAAYFCASSEGWTNTEAFFGQGTRLTVV.

The CDR3 DNA sequence: TGCGCCAGCAGGTCGCCAGGGGGCACTGAAGCTTTCTTT. Its protein product is CASRSPGGTEAFF. The rearrangement links TRBV5-1 to TRBJ1-1, with TRBD1 matching 7 bases. This CDR3 is 13 amino acids long. The germline V gene has CDR1 SGHRS and CDR2 YFSETQ. The V segment lost 5 bases and the J segment 4 bases; nucleotides outside the gene matches: 5.